The 16 T cell receptor beta chains below come from one sample, sequenced in a study of shared clonotypes between healthy human individuals (dated by TCRdb to the early 2020s). Library preparation employed the immunoSEQ multiplex PCR assay. The table comes from immuneACCESS by way of TCRdb, which keeps in-frame sequences with V and J called. Part of the clones is missing from these tables; in studies checked, under half for an unresolved V gene and the rest for unknown reasons. Within this sample are under 80,000 clones, with 62% of them counted one time only. Jointly, the top ten make up about half of the sample. Material for sequencing was memory CD8+ T cells sorted from blood. The label giving this sample's cell subset or site can be read as: CD45RO+ cells pooled with CCR7-negative TemRA cells. The receptors derive from a man aged 25-45 years in good health.

With regard to this clone: With a far larger clone one base away, a read error is the likely cause. The CDR3 nucleotides read TGTGCCAACAGCTTAGGAGCGGTACTTAGCACAGATACGCAGTATTTT. It is translated as CANSLGAVLSTDTQYF. The genes are TRBV5-4 and TRBJ2-3; tentative D call: TRBD2 (5 bases). The CDR3 is made up of 16 amino acids. Germline V gene data show CDR1 as SGHNT and CDR2 as YYREEE (reference sequence).

The gene calls are TRBV18 and TRBJ2-1; 8 nucleotides align to TRBD1. The V and J ends lost 2 bases and 8 bases, in that order; junction bases with no gene match: 2. CDR3 length equals 13 residues. CDR1 is KGHSH and CDR2 is LQKENI in the germline V gene. CDR3 in amino acids: CASSPDRGYEQFF. As DNA, the CDR3 is TGTGCCAGCTCACCAGACAGGGGCTATGAGCAGTTCTTC.

This sequence joins TRBV4-3 and TRBJ2-4; perhaps TRBD1 as D (6 bases). V lost 3 bases, J lost 3 bases, and 12 bases lay in between. The germline CDR1 and CDR2 sequences are LGHNA and YSLEER. CDR3 length: 15 residues. The CDR3: CASSQFLGGKNIQYF. The CDR3 bases are TGCGCCAGCAGCCAGTTTCTAGGGGGCAAAAACATTCAGTACTTC.

The genes are TRBV7-9 and TRBJ1-5; D is unclear. V was clipped by 1 base and J by 10 bases, with 11 bases between them. CDR1 and CDR2 (germline): SEHNR, FQNEAQ (reference sequence). The CDR3 extends over 13 amino acids. CDR3 loop: CASSLVGQEPQHF. In DNA form, the CDR3 reads TGTGCCAGCAGCTTAGTTGGCCAGGAACCCCAGCATTTT.

V and J are TRBV4-1 and TRBJ2-7; 12 nucleotides agree with TRBD2. With 3 bases clipped from V and 1 base from J, the junction kept 4 bases outside the gene matches. Looked up from germline, CDR1 is MGHRA and CDR2 is YSYEKL. The CDR3 consists of 16 residues. As DNA, the CDR3 is TGCGCCAGCAGCCACACAGGACTAGCGGGATCCTACGAGCAGTACTTC. It yields the protein CASSHTGLAGSYEQYF.

The table lists this clone with a count of one. The V and J genes are TRBV11-2 and TRBJ2-6, with D unresolved. The germline gives CDR1 SGHAT, CDR2 FQNNGV. This CDR3 region has 19 residues. V was shortened by 3 bases and J by 0 bases, with 18 bases between the two germline ends. CDR3 bases: TGTGCCAGCAGCTTTACTCCCCGCAGGCCCAGCTCTGGGGCCAACGTCCTGACTTTC. Translation gives CASSFTPRRPSSGANVLTF.

The chain links TRBV5-1 to TRBJ2-1; 8 positions agree with TRBD2. The germline gives CDR1 SGHRS, CDR2 YFSETQ. The CDR3 extends over 17 amino acids. V lost 0 bases to trimming and J lost 1 base; unmatched junction nucleotides: 6. The CDR3 is CASSLGASGSSYNEQFF. In DNA, the CDR3 is TGCGCCAGCAGCTTGGGAGCCAGCGGGAGTTCCTACAATGAGCAGTTCTTC.

V and J are TRBV13 and TRBJ1-1; perhaps TRBD1 as D (5 bases). CDR1 and CDR2 from the germline V gene are PRHDT and FYEKMQ (reference sequence). V lost 3 bases and J lost 2, with 13 bases in between. This CDR3 comprises 15 residues. Here the CDR3 DNA reads TGTGCCAGCAGCTTGGTTGGGACGGCTAACACTGAAGCTTTCTTT. Translation gives CASSLVGTANTEAFF.

The table lists this clone with a count of one. The chain combines TRBV6-5 with TRBJ1-3; D not resolved. CDR1 is MNHEY and CDR2 is SVGAGI in the germline V gene. There are 14 residues in the CDR3. Deletions cut 4 bases from V and 7 bases from J, with 14 bases between. The CDR3 nucleotides are TGTGCCAGCAGTTCGGGAAGTTCTCGGAACACCATATATTTT. Its translation is CASSSGSSRNTIYF.

The chain combines TRBV28 with TRBJ2-1, with TRBD2 matching over 12 bases. V lost 1 base, J lost 5 bases, and 12 bases stayed unmatched. The CDR3 extends over 19 amino acids. The germline V gene has CDR1 MDHEN and CDR2 SYDVKM. Here the CDR3 reads CASSLLWISWTSGNNEQFF. The CDR3 DNA reads as TGTGCCAGCAGTTTATTATGGATTTCGTGGACTAGCGGGAACAATGAGCAGTTCTTC.

In DNA form, the CDR3 reads TGTGCCAGCAGCTTAGGGGTCATTGGTGGCACAGATACGCAGTATTTT. Its translation: CASSLGVIGGTDTQYF. J is TRBJ2-3 and V is TRBV7-7; D unclear. This CDR3 is 16 amino acids long. V dropped 1 base and J dropped 1 base, with 12 bases sitting between them. Germline V lookup: CDR1 SSHAT, CDR2 FNYEAQ (reference sequence).

Remarks on this clone: The sample carries other DNA sequences with the same CDR3. V usage is TRBV4-1 and J usage is TRBJ2-1, with D possibly matching TRBD2 (6 bases). Germline V gives CDR1 MGHRA, CDR2 YSYEKL. Trimming took 3 bases from V and 6 from J, leaving 9 bases between them. The length of the CDR3 is 13 residues. CDR3 DNA: TGCGCCAGCAGCCATTCGACTAGCAATGAGCAGTTCTTC. It specifies CASSHSTSNEQFF.

The rearrangement joins TRBV10-1 to TRBJ2-1; 12 nucleotides line up with TRBD1. Germline V gene sequence: CDR1 WNHNN, CDR2 SYGVQD (reference sequence). The junction had 7 bases not matched to a gene; V was cut back by 6 bases and J by 10 bases. The CDR3 spans 14 residues. The chain's CDR3 is CASSPGTGGAEQFF. In nucleotides, the CDR3 is TGCGCCAGCAGCCCAGGGACAGGGGGCGCCGAGCAGTTCTTC.

The V gene is TRBV7-9, the J gene TRBJ2-5; weak D call: TRBD1 (5 bases). Germline CDR1 reads SEHNR; CDR2 reads FQNEAQ (reference sequence). The CDR3 has 14 residues. Trimming took 4 bases from V and 1 from J, leaving 10 bases between them. The CDR3 sequence is CASSSDRGQETQYF. The DNA for the CDR3 is TGTGCCAGCAGCTCCGATAGGGGCCAAGAGACCCAGTACTTC.

The chain has TRBV11-3 and TRBJ2-7; D is unresolved. Germline loops: CDR1 SGHNT, CDR2 YENEEA. Between the trimmed V and J ends, which lost 5 bases and 0 bases, there was a span of 14 bases. The CDR3 totals 15 residues. CDR3 nucleotide sequence: TGTGCCAGCAGCCTGGTGGGCGGAAGCTCCTACGAGCAGTACTTC. Translation: CASSLVGGSSYEQYF.

The chain combines TRBV9 with TRBJ2-1; possible D gene TRBD2, 5 bases. This CDR3 region has 14 residues. V dropped 4 bases and J dropped 2 bases, with 10 bases sitting between them. Germline assignment: CDR1 SGDLS and CDR2 YYNGEE. The CDR3 region is CASSQRTAYNEQFF. Written as DNA, the CDR3 is TGTGCCAGCAGCCAGCGGACTGCCTACAATGAGCAGTTCTTC.